This entry lists 21 T cell receptor beta chains sequenced from one sample in a study of T cell repertoires in ileal Crohn's disease. Here immunoSEQ multiplex PCR was the method, and the copy in TCRdb shows in-frame clones only, minus some. The sample has roughly 15,000 clones, 84% seen once; the top ten hold 6.5%. Sequencing input: ileal tissue. The receptors stem from an adult with Crohn's disease.

The genes are TRBV5-4 and TRBJ1-2, with 8 bases aligning to TRBD1. The CDR3 is made up of 14 amino acids. J lost 1 base, V lost 2 bases, and 1 base had no gene match. Germline V CDR1 and CDR2: SGHNT, YYREEE (reference sequence). The CDR3 DNA is TGTGCCAGCAGCTTAGGACAGGGTAACTATGGCTACACCTTC. Protein product: CASSLGQGNYGYTF.

The gene calls are TRBV5-4 and TRBJ2-1; TRBD2 aligns across 14 bases. V shed 6 bases, J shed 7 bases, and the junction held 15 bases outside the gene matches. This CDR3 contains 18 residues. Germline lookup yields CDR1 SGHNT and CDR2 YYREEE (reference sequence). CDR3 sequence: CASISGTSGGSGVNEQFF. CDR3 bases: TGTGCCAGCATCTCCGGGACTAGCGGGGGCTCAGGGGTGAATGAGCAGTTCTTC.

The chain has TRBV4-1 and TRBJ2-7, with 12 bases identical to TRBD2. The ends lost 1 base at V and 4 bases at J; junction bases unmatched: 17. Per the germline V gene, CDR1 is MGHRA and CDR2 is YSYEKL. The CDR3 totals 20 residues. CDR3 loop: CASSQGPPTTGTSGRYEQYF. The CDR3 region has the DNA TGCGCCAGCAGCCAAGGCCCCCCCACCACCGGGACTAGCGGGCGGTACGAGCAGTACTTC.

The chain uses TRBV15 and TRBJ1-6; 8 positions agree with TRBD1. Looked up from germline, CDR1 is LNHNV and CDR2 is YYDKDF (reference sequence). V dropped 0 bases and J dropped 9; count of bases not matched to a gene: 7. CDR3 length equals 16 residues. CDR3 coding DNA: TGTGCCACCAGCAGAGATAGGGCAGGGGGCTCTTCACCCCTCCACTTT. The encoded protein is CATSRDRAGGSSPLHF.

The chain carries TRBV30 and TRBJ2-5, with a weak D call TRBD2 (6 bases). Trimming took off 2 bases at V and 1 base at J, with 11 bases between the two ends. CDR1 and CDR2 (germline): GTSNPN, SVGIG (reference sequence). CDR3 length equals 14 residues. The CDR3 protein is CAWSLRGIQETQYF. Written as DNA, the CDR3 is TGTGCCTGGAGTTTACGGGGGATCCAAGAGACCCAGTACTTC. Variable domain in full (rest from reference TRBV30 and TRBJ2-5): SQTIHQWPATLVQPVGSPLSLECTVEGTSNPNLYWYRQAAGRGLQLLFYSVGIGQISSEVPQNLSASRPQDRQFILSSKKLLLSDSGFYLCAWSLRGIQETQYFGPGTRLLVL.

Only one count was recorded for this clone. The chain is built from TRBV7-2 and TRBJ1-2; 9 bases align to TRBD1. Germline V lookup: CDR1 SGHTA, CDR2 FQGNSA. V gave up 4 bases and J gave up 14 bases; unmatched junction bases: 11. This CDR3 has 13 residues. This chain's CDR3 is CASSSSGTGLRTF. The CDR3 DNA reads TGTGCCAGCAGCTCATCCGGGACAGGGTTAAGGACCTTC.

The V and J genes are TRBV7-6 and TRBJ2-5; 12 bases align to TRBD2. The CDR3 is 16 amino acids. With V trimmed by 6 bases and J by 4 bases, 9 bases remained unmatched. Looked up from germline, CDR1 is SGHVS and CDR2 is FNYEAQ. CDR3 in DNA: TGTGCCAGCAGTCTCCGGACTAGCGGGGATGGAGAGACCCAGTACTTC. Translated: CASSLRTSGDGETQYF.

The chain has TRBV7-2 and TRBJ2-5; tentatively, D is TRBD2 (6 bases). Trimming left V 1 base short and J 5 bases short, with 17 bases between. The CDR3 covers 16 residues. Germline CDR1 reads SGHTA; CDR2 reads FQGNSA. Here the CDR3 reads CASSLGLGEVSETQYF. The CDR3 region has the DNA TGTGCCAGCAGCTTAGGGCTCGGGGAGGTTTCGGAGACCCAGTACTTC.

V is TRBV5-1 and J is TRBJ1-4, with a weak D call TRBD1 (5 bases). Trimming removed 3 bases at V and 8 bases at J, with 14 bases between. Germline assignment: CDR1 SGHRS and CDR2 YFSETQ. The CDR3 loop spans 14 amino acids. CDR3 protein: CASSWGGSDEKLFF. The DNA of the CDR3 is TGCGCCAGCAGCTGGGGGGGGTCTGACGAAAAACTGTTTTTT.

This clone was found once. The V gene is TRBV7-8, the J gene TRBJ2-7, with D maybe TRBD1 (6 bases). V shed 7 bases and J shed 5 bases, with 15 bases lying between them. The V gene's germline CDR1 is SGHVS and CDR2 FQNEAQ. The CDR3 contains 13 residues. CDR3 protein: CASTPQGANEQYF. CDR3 nucleotides: TGTGCCAGCACCCCACAGGGTGCCAACGAGCAGTACTTC.

CDR3 coding DNA: TGTGCCAGCATTAAGCGGGGACAGGGGTTTACCGGGGAGCTGTTTTTT. This translates into CASIKRGQGFTGELFF. This rearrangement joins TRBV28 to TRBJ2-2, with 10 bases identical to TRBD1. The germline V gene has CDR1 MDHEN and CDR2 SYDVKM. The CDR3 extends over 16 amino acids. V lost 7 bases to trimming and J lost 5 bases; unmatched junction nucleotides: 10.

The chain is built from TRBV5-8 and TRBJ2-5; D is undetermined. The CDR3 spans 15 residues. The V and J ends lost 0 bases and 3 bases respectively, with 12 bases between them. The germline V gene encodes CDR1 SGHTS and CDR2 YDEGEE. CDR3 loop: CASSLAGYTKETQYF. The CDR3 DNA reads TGTGCCAGCAGCTTGGCCGGATACACTAAAGAGACCCAGTACTTC.

This chain joins TRBV7-8 and TRBJ2-7, with D possibly TRBD1 on 6 matching bases. The V end was cut by 4 bases, the J end by 6 bases, with 19 bases between. The CDR3 runs to 15 residues. Looked up from germline, CDR1 is SGHVS and CDR2 is FQNEAQ. CDR3: CASSSSRGQGREQYF. For the CDR3, the DNA is TGTGCCAGCAGCTCTTCGCGTGGGCAGGGGCGCGAGCAGTACTTC.

This clone was recorded a few times. The chain couples TRBV4-2 to TRBJ1-5; 8 bases align to TRBD1. The CDR3 is made up of 16 amino acids. In germline, CDR1 is LGHNA, CDR2 YNFKEQ. V lost 6 bases to trimming and J lost 0 bases; unmatched junction nucleotides: 7. CDR3 sequence (DNA): TGTGCCAGCAGGACTCGGCAGGGGGCTAGCAATCAGCCCCAGCATTTT. It is translated as CASRTRQGASNQPQHF.

V gene TRBV14 combines with J gene TRBJ1-5; D is possibly TRBD1 (5 bases). CDR1 SGHDN and CDR2 FVKESK come from the germline V gene. CDR3 length: 14 amino acids. V lost 5 bases and J lost 1, with 9 bases in between. The CDR3 spells CASSSAGSNQPQHF. CDR3 bases: TGTGCCAGCAGCTCCGCAGGGAGCAATCAGCCCCAGCATTTT.

The chain uses TRBV15 and TRBJ2-5; D unresolved. The CDR3 is made up of 13 amino acids. V shed 3 bases and J shed 8 bases, with 13 bases lying between them. In germline, CDR1 is LNHNV, CDR2 YYDKDF (reference sequence). CDR3: CATSSPFEDTQYF. DNA for the CDR3: TGTGCCACCAGCAGTCCGTTCGAGGATACCCAGTACTTC.

With respect to this clone: The junction departs from germline at one end; a sequencing error may be responsible. The chain joins TRBV7-7 to TRBJ1-5, with 9 bases aligning to TRBD1. Per germline, CDR1 SSHAT and CDR2 FNYEAQ (reference sequence). This CDR3 contains 14 residues. CDR3 DNA: TGTGCTAGCAAAAACGACAGGGGGAATCAGCCCCAGCATTTT. This translates into CASKNDRGNQPQHF.

The rearrangement joins TRBV7-2 to TRBJ2-1; 9 bases match TRBD2. With V trimmed by 3 bases and J by 4 bases, 4 bases remained unmatched. The CDR3 covers 15 residues. The V gene's germline CDR1 is SGHTA and CDR2 FQGNSA. The CDR3 sequence: CASSLGTSGYNEQFF. The DNA for the CDR3 is TGTGCCAGCAGCTTGGGAACTAGCGGGTACAATGAGCAGTTCTTC.

The rearrangement joins TRBV7-6 to TRBJ1-2; no firm D call. Per the germline V gene, CDR1 is SGHVS and CDR2 is FNYEAQ. The V end lost 5 bases, the J end lost 4 bases, and 11 bases lay between the germline ends. This CDR3 is built from 13 residues. The CDR3 bases are TGTGCCAGCAGCCCCTCAGGATCCTATGGCTACACCTTC. The encoded protein is CASSPSGSYGYTF.

There are a few counts of this clone. The chain couples TRBV30 to TRBJ1-5; D not resolved. This CDR3 comprises 16 residues. Germline CDR1 reads GTSNPN; CDR2 reads SVGIG (reference sequence). The germline V and J ends were trimmed by 0 bases and 0 bases, with 12 bases remaining between them. The CDR3 is CAWSVGKAYSNQPQHF. The CDR3 region has the DNA TGTGCCTGGAGTGTCGGGAAGGCCTATAGCAATCAGCCCCAGCATTTT.

The chain links TRBV30 to TRBJ2-7; D not resolved. Germline loops: CDR1 GTSNPN, CDR2 SVGIG (reference sequence). This CDR3 contains 12 residues. V lost 2 bases, J lost 6 bases, and 11 bases lay in between. The CDR3 DNA reads TGTGCCTGGAGTACCCGACATAGCGAGCAGTACTTC. This encodes CAWSTRHSEQYF. The variable domain in full, completed from reference TRBV30 and TRBJ2-7, reads SQTIHQWPATLVQPVGSPLSLECTVEGTSNPNLYWYRQAAGRGLQLLFYSVGIGQISSEVPQNLSASRPQDRQFILSSKKLLLSDSGFYLCAWSTRHSEQYFGPGTRLTVT.